Presented here are 17 T cell receptor beta chains from one specimen sequenced in a study of T cell responses to AZD1222 COVID-19 vaccine. The method was immunoSEQ multiplex PCR; TCRdb's version includes in-frame clones alone and lacks a portion of them. The sample contains around 99,000 clones, around 87% of which appear only once. Specimen: peripheral blood, collected 28 days after the second AZD1222 dose. The receptor source for this set is an adult who received the AZD1222 COVID-19 vaccine.

This clone occurred a few times. This sequence joins TRBV9 and TRBJ1-3; D gene ambiguous. The CDR3 contains 14 residues. Trimming removed 4 bases at V and 5 bases at J, with 13 bases between. Germline lookup yields CDR1 SGDLS and CDR2 YYNGEE. Here the CDR3 reads CASSIQGKRNTIYF. The CDR3 DNA reads TGTGCCAGCAGCATTCAAGGGAAGAGAAACACCATATATTTT.

This clone was counted only a few times. The rearrangement joins TRBV4-3 to TRBJ2-7, with a possible D match to TRBD2 (6 bases). Trimming removed 2 bases from V and 0 bases from J, with 11 bases in between. Germline V gene sequence: CDR1 LGHNA, CDR2 YSLEER. There are 15 residues in the CDR3. As DNA, the CDR3 is TGCGCCAGCAGCCAATACCGGGACTCCTCCTACGAGCAGTACTTC. Amino acids: CASSQYRDSSYEQYF.

Here the CDR3 reads CASSSGLAGGTQYF. The CDR3 DNA follows: TGTGCCAGCAGCTCGGGACTAGCGGGAGGGACCCAGTACTTC. The chain has TRBV13 and TRBJ2-5, with 15 bases aligning to TRBD2. Germline CDR1 and CDR2: PRHDT and FYEKMQ (reference sequence). The CDR3 loop spans 14 amino acids. V was clipped by 4 bases and J by 7 bases; unmatched bases: 1. Full variable domain (rest looked up from reference TRBV13 and TRBJ2-5): AAGVIQSPRHLIKEKRETATLKCYPIPRHDTVYWYQQGPGQDPQFLISFYEKMQSDKGSIPDRFSAQQFSDYHSELNMSSLELGDSALYFCASSSGLAGGTQYFGPGTRLLVL.

The rearrangement uses TRBV29-1 and TRBJ2-1, with 10 bases matching TRBD2. CDR3 length: 12 amino acids. CDR1 and CDR2 (germline): SQVTM, ANQGSEA. The CDR3 reads CTGYSGGNEQFF. In DNA, the CDR3 is TGCACCGGATATAGCGGGGGGAATGAGCAGTTCTTC.

The genes are TRBV7-9 and TRBJ1-5; D uncertain. CDR3 length equals 14 residues. CDR1 and CDR2 (germline): SEHNR, FQNEAQ (reference sequence). Trimming shortened V by 5 bases and J by 7 bases, and 15 bases separated the two germline ends. The CDR3 DNA reads as TGTGCCAGCAGCGTATCTGGCGGGAGGCAGCCCCAGCATTTT. Amino acid sequence: CASSVSGGRQPQHF.

This rearrangement joins TRBV27 to TRBJ2-5; unclear D gene. The CDR3 covers 14 residues. Trimming left V 5 bases short and J 4 bases short, with 14 bases between. The V gene's germline CDR1 is MNHEY and CDR2 SMNVEV (reference sequence). The CDR3 bases are TGTGCCAGCAGTGGGGTCGGCGCAGTAGAGACCCAGTACTTC. This sequence encodes CASSGVGAVETQYF.

This clone occurred once. The chain uses TRBV18 and TRBJ2-7; no clear D gene. The CDR3 loop spans 12 amino acids. V was cut by 4 bases and J by 3 bases, with 7 bases left in between. Germline lookup yields CDR1 KGHSH and CDR2 LQKENI. The CDR3 region is CASSLQNYEQYF. The CDR3 coding sequence is TGTGCCAGCTCACTGCAGAACTACGAGCAGTACTTC.

The chain couples TRBV9 to TRBJ2-3; 7 nucleotides align to TRBD2. The CDR3 length is 13 residues. Germline lookup yields CDR1 SGDLS and CDR2 YYNGEE. V lost 8 bases, J lost 4 bases, and 7 bases stayed unmatched. DNA of the CDR3: TGTGCCAGTGGGACGGGAGGTGCAGATACGCAGTATTTT. Translating it yields CASGTGGADTQYF.

The rearrangement links TRBV6-2 or TRBV6-3 to TRBJ2-5, with 13 bases that match TRBD2. V trimming: 5 bases; J trimming: 4 bases; junction bases outside the gene matches: 10. This CDR3 spans 17 amino acids. Germline CDR1 reads MNHEY; CDR2 reads SVGEGT. CDR3 sequence: CASSDPRTSGSLETQYF. In DNA, the CDR3 is TGTGCCAGCAGTGACCCGAGGACTAGCGGGAGCCTAGAGACCCAGTACTTC.

J is TRBJ2-3 and V is TRBV30; 10 bases match TRBD2. CDR3 length: 15 residues. V lost 2 bases and J lost 2; bases outside the gene matches: 4. The germline V gene encodes CDR1 GTSNPN and CDR2 SVGIG (reference sequence). CDR3 DNA sequence: TGTGCCTGGAGTTTCAGCGGGGGGGCCACAGATACGCAGTATTTT. It is translated as CAWSFSGGATDTQYF. Full variable domain (missing parts from reference TRBV30 and TRBJ2-3): SQTIHQWPATLVQPVGSPLSLECTVEGTSNPNLYWYRQAAGRGLQLLFYSVGIGQISSEVPQNLSASRPQDRQFILSSKKLLLSDSGFYLCAWSFSGGATDTQYFGPGTRLTVL.

The CDR3 loop reads CASSQQGSLYEQYF. For the CDR3, the DNA is TGTGCCAGCAGTCAGCAGGGCTCCCTTTACGAGCAGTACTTC. V gene TRBV6-5 combines with J gene TRBJ2-7; weak D call: TRBD1 (5 bases). Germline V gives CDR1 MNHEY, CDR2 SVGAGI. The V end lost 5 bases, the J end lost 4 bases, and 15 bases lay between the germline ends. The CDR3 is 14 residues long.

This chain connects TRBV28 to TRBJ1-5; D is undetermined. V was trimmed by 5 bases and J by 9 bases, leaving 11 bases between them. The CDR3 length is 12 residues. Germline CDR1 reads MDHEN; CDR2 reads SYDVKM. This chain's CDR3 is CASSLTIRPQHF. CDR3 nucleotides: TGTGCCAGCAGTCTAACCATCAGGCCCCAGCATTTT.

The genes are TRBV14 and TRBJ2-3; D not certain. Germline V CDR1 and CDR2: SGHDN, FVKESK. V was clipped by 3 bases and J by 6 bases, with 10 bases between them. There are 13 residues in the CDR3. CDR3 in DNA: TGTGCCAGCAGCCAGGACCTCCCGGATACGCAGTATTTT. The encoded protein is CASSQDLPDTQYF.

The chain joins TRBV4-2 to TRBJ2-2; 8 nucleotides align to TRBD2. CDR3 length equals 17 residues. Germline V gives CDR1 LGHNA, CDR2 YNFKEQ. V gave up 0 bases and J gave up 3 bases; unmatched junction bases: 6. The CDR3 nucleotides are TGTGCCAGCAGCCAAGATCTATGGCGGGGGGACACCGGGGAGCTGTTTTTT. Its protein product is CASSQDLWRGDTGELFF.

The CDR3 sequence is CSVEEGGNTEAFF. The CDR3 DNA is TGCAGCGTTGAAGAGGGGGGGAACACTGAAGCTTTCTTT. This chain uses TRBV29-1 with TRBJ1-1, with TRBD1 as a possible D gene (5 bases). This CDR3 is built from 13 residues. The V end lost 0 bases, the J end lost 1 base, and 6 bases lay between the germline ends. Germline V gene data show CDR1 as SQVTM and CDR2 as ANQGSEA.

V gene TRBV5-4 combines with J gene TRBJ1-1; TRBD1 matches 7 bases. The CDR3 is 14 residues long. Germline-derived CDR1 and CDR2 are SGHNT and YYREEE (reference sequence). V lost 3 bases to trimming and J lost 1 base; unmatched junction nucleotides: 3. This chain's CDR3 is CASSSGQSNTEAFF. CDR3 coding DNA: TGTGCCAGCAGCTCGGGACAGTCGAACACTGAAGCTTTCTTT. Full variable domain (rest looked up from reference TRBV5-4 and TRBJ1-1): ETGVTQSPTHLIKTRGQQVTLRCSSQSGHNTVSWYQQALGQGPQFIFQYYREEENGRGNFPPRFSGLQFPNYSSELNVNALELDDSALYLCASSSGQSNTEAFFGQGTRLTVV.

V is TRBV28 and J is TRBJ1-1; D may be TRBD1 (6 bases). The CDR3 extends over 15 amino acids. Germline V CDR1 and CDR2: MDHEN, SYDVKM. The V and J ends lost 2 bases and 0 bases respectively, with 10 bases between them. CDR3: CASSLGGRMNTEAFF. The DNA of the CDR3 is TGTGCCAGCAGTTTAGGGGGGCGCATGAACACTGAAGCTTTCTTT. The full variable domain, in which reference TRBV28 and TRBJ1-1 provide the parts outside the CDR3, is DVKVTQSSRYLVKRTGEKVFLECVQDMDHENMFWYRQDPGLGLRLIYFSYDVKMKEKGDIPEGYSVSREKKERFSLILESASTNQTSMYLCASSLGGRMNTEAFFGQGTRLTVV.